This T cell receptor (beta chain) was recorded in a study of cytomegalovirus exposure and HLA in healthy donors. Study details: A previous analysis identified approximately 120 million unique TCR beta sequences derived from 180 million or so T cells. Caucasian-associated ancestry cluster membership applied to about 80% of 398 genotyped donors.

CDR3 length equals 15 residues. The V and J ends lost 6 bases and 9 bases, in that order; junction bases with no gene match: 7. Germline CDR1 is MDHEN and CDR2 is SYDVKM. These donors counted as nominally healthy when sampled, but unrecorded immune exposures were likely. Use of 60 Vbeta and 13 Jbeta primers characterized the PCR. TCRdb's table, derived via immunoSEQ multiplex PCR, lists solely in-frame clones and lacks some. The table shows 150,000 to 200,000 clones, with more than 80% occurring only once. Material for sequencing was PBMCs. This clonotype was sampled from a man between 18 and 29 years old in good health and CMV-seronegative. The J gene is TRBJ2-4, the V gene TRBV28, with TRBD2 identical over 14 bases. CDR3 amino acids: CASRPTSGRVGIQYF. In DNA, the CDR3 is TGTGCCAGCAGGCCGACTAGCGGGAGGGTCGGCATTCAGTACTTC.